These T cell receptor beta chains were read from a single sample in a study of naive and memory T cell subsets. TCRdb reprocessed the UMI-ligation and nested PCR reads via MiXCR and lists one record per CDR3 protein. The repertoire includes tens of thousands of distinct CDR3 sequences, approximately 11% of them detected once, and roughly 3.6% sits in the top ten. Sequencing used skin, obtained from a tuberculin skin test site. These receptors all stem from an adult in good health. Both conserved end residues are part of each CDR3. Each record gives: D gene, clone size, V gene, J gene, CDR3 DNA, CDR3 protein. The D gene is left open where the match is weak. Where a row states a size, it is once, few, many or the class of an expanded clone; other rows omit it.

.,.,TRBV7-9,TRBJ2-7,TGTGCCAGCAGCTTTGACGGCTACGAGCAGTACTTC,CASSFDGYEQYF
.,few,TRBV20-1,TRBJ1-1,TGCAGTGCTTCAATGTTATGGACTGAAGCTTTCTTT,CSASMLWTEAFF
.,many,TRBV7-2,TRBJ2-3,TGTGCCAGCAGCTCGTACACAGATACGCAGTATTTT,CASSSYTDTQYF
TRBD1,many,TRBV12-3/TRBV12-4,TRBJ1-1,TGTGCCAGCAGGCAGACAGGGTTTATTACTGAAGCTTTCTTT,CASRQTGFITEAFF
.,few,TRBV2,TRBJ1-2,TGTGCCAGCAGTGAAGACTATGGCTACACCTTC,CASSEDYGYTF
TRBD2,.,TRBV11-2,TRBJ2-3,TGTGCCAGCAGCTTAGATCTAGCGGGTCCCCCGGATACGCAGTATTTT,CASSLDLAGPPDTQYF
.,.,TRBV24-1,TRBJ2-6,TGTGCCACCAGTGTTACAGAGGATCACTCTGGGGCCAACGTCCTGACTTTC,CATSVTEDHSGANVLTF
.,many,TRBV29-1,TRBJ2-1,TGCAGCGTTGACCAGACAGGCCAGAGCTCCTACAATGAGCAGTTCTTC,CSVDQTGQSSYNEQFF
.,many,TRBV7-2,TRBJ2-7,TGTGCCAGCAGCAACGTCTACGAGCAGTACTTC,CASSNVYEQYF
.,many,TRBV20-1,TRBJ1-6,TGCAGTGCTAGAGATGCAGGGAGCTCCTATAATTCACCCCTCCACTTT,CSARDAGSSYNSPLHF
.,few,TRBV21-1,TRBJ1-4,TGTGCCAGCAGCAAAAAAACACGACCGTTAGGGGAAAAACTGTTTTTT,CASSKKTRPLGEKLFF
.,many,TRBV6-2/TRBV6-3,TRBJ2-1,TGTGCCAGCAGGACACTAGAGATGAATGAGCAGTTCTTC,CASRTLEMNEQFF
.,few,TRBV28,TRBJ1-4,TGTGCCAGCAGCTCGAGATATCGGCCAACTAATGAAAAACTGTTTTTT,CASSSRYRPTNEKLFF
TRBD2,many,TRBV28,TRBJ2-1,TGTGCCAGCATTCCCGGGACTAGCGGGAGGCCCGATATAGATGAGCAGTTCTTC,CASIPGTSGRPDIDEQFF
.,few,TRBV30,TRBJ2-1,TGTGCCTGGAGTGACCTGGAGTGGGCTGAGCAGTTCTTC,CAWSDLEWAEQFF
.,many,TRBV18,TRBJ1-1,TGTGCCAGCTCACCCCGTTCAGGGGAACTCACTGAAGCTTTCTTT,CASSPRSGELTEAFF
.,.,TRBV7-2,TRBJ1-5,TGTGCCAGCAGCTTAGAGGGGGGACCGAACTCACGGCCCCAGCATTTT,CASSLEGGPNSRPQHF
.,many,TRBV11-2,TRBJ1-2,TGTGCCAGCAGCCCCGCGGGGATCGACTATGGCTACACCTTC,CASSPAGIDYGYTF
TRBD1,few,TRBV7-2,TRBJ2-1,TGTGCCAGCAGCATTCAGGCGGGACAGGGTTACAATGAGCAGTTCTTC,CASSIQAGQGYNEQFF
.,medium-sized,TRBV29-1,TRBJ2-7,TGCAGCGCCGTGGACTACACCTACATGGAGCAGTACTTC,CSAVDYTYMEQYF
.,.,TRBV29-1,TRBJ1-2,TGCAGCGTTGATTATCGGTCTGGGAGGGACTTC,CSVDYRSGRDF
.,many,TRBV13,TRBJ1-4,TGTGCCAGCAGCTTAGGCGGAGCAGGTGAAAAACTGTTTTTT,CASSLGGAGEKLFF
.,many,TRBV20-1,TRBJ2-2,TGCAGTGCTGGATTCCCGGGACGTTATTTTGGGCCCGGGGAGCTGTTTTTT,CSAGFPGRYFGPGELFF
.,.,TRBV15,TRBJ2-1,TGTGCCACCAGCCGCGAACAGCAGGACAGTTCCAATGAGCAGTTCTTC,CATSREQQDSSNEQFF
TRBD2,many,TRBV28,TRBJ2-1,TGTGCCAGCAGTCCATGGGGAGGGGCCGTATACAATGAGCAGTTCTTC,CASSPWGGAVYNEQFF
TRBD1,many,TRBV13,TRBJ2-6,TGTGCCAGCAGTCTACAGGGGGGCTCTGGGGCCAACGTCCTGACTTTC,CASSLQGGSGANVLTF
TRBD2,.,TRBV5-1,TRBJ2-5,TGCGCCAGCAGCTTTTTCAGAAGGATCGGGGGGGCAGAGACCCAGTACTTC,CASSFFRRIGGAETQYF
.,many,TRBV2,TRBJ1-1,TGTGCCAGCAGTGAGGTTTTACAGGCAGCTTTCTTT,CASSEVLQAAFF
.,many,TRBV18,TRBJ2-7,TGTGCCAGCTCAGCGTTCCGGGGAAGCTACGAGCAGTACTTC,CASSAFRGSYEQYF
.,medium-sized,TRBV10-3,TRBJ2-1,TGTGCCATCAGTGAGGGTGGCGGGGGCCTCAATGAGCAGTTCTTC,CAISEGGGGLNEQFF
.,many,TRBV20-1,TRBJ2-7,TGCAGTGTCGACAAGAGAGGTACGACCGGCGAGCAGTACTTC,CSVDKRGTTGEQYF
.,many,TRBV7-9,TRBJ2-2,TGTGCCAGCAGCCACCCTACAGACAGGAACCCCTTTTTCACCGGGGAGCTGTTTTTT,CASSHPTDRNPFFTGELFF
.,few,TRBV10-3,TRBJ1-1,TGTGCCATCAGTGAGTATGGCAGTTTAGTAACTGAAGCTTTCTTT,CAISEYGSLVTEAFF
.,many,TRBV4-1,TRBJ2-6,TGCGCCAGCAGCCAGAGGTATGGGCGACACTCTGGGGCCAACGTCCTGACTTTC,CASSQRYGRHSGANVLTF
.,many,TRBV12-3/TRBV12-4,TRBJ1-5,TGTGCCAGCAGTACTTCTTACAGGGTAGGACAGCCCCAGCATTTT,CASSTSYRVGQPQHF
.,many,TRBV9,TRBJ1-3,TGTGCCAGCAACGGGGGATCAGCTGGAAACACCATATATTTT,CASNGGSAGNTIYF
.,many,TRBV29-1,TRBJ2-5,TGCAGCGTTGACGTGGCAGGCCAAAACTTC,CSVDVAGQNF
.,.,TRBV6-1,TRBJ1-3,TGTGCCGGACAGAAACAGGGCTCTGGAAACACCATATATTTT,CAGQKQGSGNTIYF
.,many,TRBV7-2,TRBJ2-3,TGTGCCAGCAGCTCATTGGACTGTTGCAGCACAGATACGCAGTATTTT,CASSSLDCCSTDTQYF
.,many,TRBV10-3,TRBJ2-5,TGTGCCACCAGTCAAGGGGAGAGAGTTCAAGAGACCCAGTACTTC,CATSQGERVQETQYF
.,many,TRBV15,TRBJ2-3,TGTGCCACCAGCAGAGAGCAAGCAGATACGCAGTATTTT,CATSREQADTQYF
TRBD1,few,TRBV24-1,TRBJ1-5,TGTGCCACCAGTCCTGGGGACAGAGGAAGCAATCAGCCCCAGCATTTT,CATSPGDRGSNQPQHF
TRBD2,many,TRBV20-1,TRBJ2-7,TGCAGTGCTAGAGTTCCGACTAGCGGGAGCCACGAGCAGTACTTC,CSARVPTSGSHEQYF
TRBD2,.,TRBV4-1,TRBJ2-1,TGCGCCAGCAGCCAGCCGACTAGCGGGTTATCCTACAATGAGCAGTTCTTC,CASSQPTSGLSYNEQFF
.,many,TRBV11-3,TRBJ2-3,TGTGCCAGCAGCTTAGAGTGGGGGCCCAAGACTAGCACAGATACGCAGTATTTT,CASSLEWGPKTSTDTQYF
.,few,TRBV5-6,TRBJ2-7,TGTGCCAGCAGCGGCGACAGAAACTTCCGCTTGGAGCAGTACTTC,CASSGDRNFRLEQYF
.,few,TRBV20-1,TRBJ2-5,TGCAGTGCTAGAAAAGGGGTGGCAGCGGTGGAGACCCAGTACTTC,CSARKGVAAVETQYF
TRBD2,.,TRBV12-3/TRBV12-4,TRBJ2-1,TGTGCCAGCATCCCCGGACTAGCGGGAGAGGGGCAGTTCTTC,CASIPGLAGEGQFF
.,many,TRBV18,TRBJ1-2,TGTGCCAGCTCACCATCCGAGGGGCCGAAGCTTTATGGCTACACCTTC,CASSPSEGPKLYGYTF
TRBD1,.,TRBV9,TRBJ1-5,TGTGCCAGCGGGGACAGTTATAGCAATCAGCCCCAGCATTTT,CASGDSYSNQPQHF
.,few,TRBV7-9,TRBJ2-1,TGTGCCAGCAGCCCCCGGGACTTCTATGAGCAGTTCTTC,CASSPRDFYEQFF
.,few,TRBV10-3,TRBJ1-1,TGTGCCATCAAATCATGGCAGGGGAACACTGAAGCTTTCTTT,CAIKSWQGNTEAFF
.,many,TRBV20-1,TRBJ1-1,TGCAGTGCTAGAGCGAGGCGCTCAGGGTCGGACACTGAAGCTTTCTTT,CSARARRSGSDTEAFF
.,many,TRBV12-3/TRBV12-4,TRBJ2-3,TGTGCCAGCAGTCATGGGGGGCCCACAGATACGCAGTATTTT,CASSHGGPTDTQYF
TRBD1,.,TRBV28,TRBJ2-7,TGTGCCAGCAGCCACATTAAACGGACAGGGTACTACGAGCAGTACTTC,CASSHIKRTGYYEQYF
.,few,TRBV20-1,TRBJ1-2,TGCAGTGCTAGAAGTCCCAACACAAACTATGGCTACACCTTC,CSARSPNTNYGYTF
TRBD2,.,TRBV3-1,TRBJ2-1,TGTGCCAGCAGCCAAGCTTTGGGGCGACTAGCTTTCGTGGGTGAGCAGTTCTTC,CASSQALGRLAFVGEQFF
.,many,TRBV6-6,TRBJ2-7,TGTGCCAGCAGTTTGGACGGTACCTACGAGCAGTACTTC,CASSLDGTYEQYF